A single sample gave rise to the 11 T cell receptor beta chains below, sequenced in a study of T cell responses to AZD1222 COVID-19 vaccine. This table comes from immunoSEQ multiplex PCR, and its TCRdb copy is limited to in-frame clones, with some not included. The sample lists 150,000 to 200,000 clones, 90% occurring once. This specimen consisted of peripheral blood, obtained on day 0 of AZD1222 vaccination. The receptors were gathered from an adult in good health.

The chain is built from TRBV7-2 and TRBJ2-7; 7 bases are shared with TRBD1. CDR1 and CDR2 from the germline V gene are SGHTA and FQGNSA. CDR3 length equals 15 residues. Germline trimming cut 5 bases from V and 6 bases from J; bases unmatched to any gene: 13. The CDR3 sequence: CASSVDGTVNVEQYF. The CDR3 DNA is TGTGCCAGCAGCGTGGATGGGACAGTTAATGTCGAGCAGTACTTC.

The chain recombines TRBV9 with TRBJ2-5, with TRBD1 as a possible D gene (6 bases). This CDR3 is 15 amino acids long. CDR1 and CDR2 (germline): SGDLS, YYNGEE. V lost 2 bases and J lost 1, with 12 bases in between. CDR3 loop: CASSVAKGVQETQYF. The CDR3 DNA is TGTGCCAGCAGCGTCGCTAAGGGGGTCCAAGAGACCCAGTACTTC.

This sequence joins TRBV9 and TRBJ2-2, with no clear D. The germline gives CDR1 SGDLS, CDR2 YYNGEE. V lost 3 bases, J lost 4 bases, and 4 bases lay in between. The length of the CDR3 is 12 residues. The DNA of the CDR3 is TGTGCCAGCAGCGCCGCCACCGGGGAGCTGTTTTTT. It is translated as CASSAATGELFF. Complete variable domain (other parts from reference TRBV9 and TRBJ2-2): DSGVTQTPKHLITATGQRVTLRCSPRSGDLSVYWYQQSLDQGLQFLIQYYNGEERAKGNILERFSAQQFPDLHSELNLSSLELGDSALYFCASSAATGELFFGEGSRLTVL.

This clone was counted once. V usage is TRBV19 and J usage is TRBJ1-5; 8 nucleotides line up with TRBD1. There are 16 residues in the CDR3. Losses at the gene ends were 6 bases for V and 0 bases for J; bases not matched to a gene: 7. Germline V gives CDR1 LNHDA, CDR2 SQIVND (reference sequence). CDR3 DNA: TGTGCCAGTAGCCGACAGGGGACGAATAGCAATCAGCCCCAGCATTTT. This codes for CASSRQGTNSNQPQHF.

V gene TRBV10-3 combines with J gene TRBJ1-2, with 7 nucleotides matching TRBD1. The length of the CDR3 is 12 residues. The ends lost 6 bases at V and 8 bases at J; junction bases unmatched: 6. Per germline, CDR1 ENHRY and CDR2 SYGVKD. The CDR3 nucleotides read TGTGCCATCAGGGGGGACAGACTCGGCTACACCTTC. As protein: CAIRGDRLGYTF.

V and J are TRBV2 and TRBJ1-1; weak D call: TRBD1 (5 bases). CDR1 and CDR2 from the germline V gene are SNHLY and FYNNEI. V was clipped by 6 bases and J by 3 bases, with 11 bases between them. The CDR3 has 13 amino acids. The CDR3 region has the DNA TGTGCCAGCAGGAGGGGCTCGGACACTGAAGCTTTCTTT. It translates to CASRRGSDTEAFF.

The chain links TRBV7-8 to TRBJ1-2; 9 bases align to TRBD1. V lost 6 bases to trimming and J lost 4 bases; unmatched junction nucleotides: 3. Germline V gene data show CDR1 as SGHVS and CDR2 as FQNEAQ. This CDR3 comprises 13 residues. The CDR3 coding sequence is TGTGCCAGCAGACGGGGACAGGGCTATGGCTACACCTTC. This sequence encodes CASRRGQGYGYTF.

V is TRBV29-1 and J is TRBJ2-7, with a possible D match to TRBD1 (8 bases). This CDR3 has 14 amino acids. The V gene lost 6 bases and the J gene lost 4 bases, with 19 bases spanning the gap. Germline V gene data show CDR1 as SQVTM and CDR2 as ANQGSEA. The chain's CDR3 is CSVATGGDLYEQYF. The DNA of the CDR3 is TGCAGCGTCGCTACAGGGGGGGATTTATACGAGCAGTACTTC.

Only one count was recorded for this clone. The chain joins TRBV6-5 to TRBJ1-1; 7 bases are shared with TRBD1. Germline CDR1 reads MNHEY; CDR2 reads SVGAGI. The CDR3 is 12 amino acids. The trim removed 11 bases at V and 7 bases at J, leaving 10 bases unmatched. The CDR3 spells CAGQTGEIEAFF. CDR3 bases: TGTGCCGGACAAACAGGGGAAATTGAAGCTTTCTTT.

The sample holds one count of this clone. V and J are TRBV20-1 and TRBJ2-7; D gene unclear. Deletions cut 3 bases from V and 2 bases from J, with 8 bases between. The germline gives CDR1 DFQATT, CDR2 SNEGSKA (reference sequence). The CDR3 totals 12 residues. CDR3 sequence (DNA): TGCAGTGCTAGTCCAGGTACCTACGAGCAGTACTTC. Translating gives CSASPGTYEQYF.

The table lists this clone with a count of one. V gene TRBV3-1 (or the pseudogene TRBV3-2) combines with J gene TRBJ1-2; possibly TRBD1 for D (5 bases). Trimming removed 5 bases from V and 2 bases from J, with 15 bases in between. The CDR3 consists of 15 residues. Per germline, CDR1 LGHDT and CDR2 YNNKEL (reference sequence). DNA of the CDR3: TGTGCCAGCAGCTTCGGCGGACAAATGAACTATGGCTACACCTTC. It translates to CASSFGGQMNYGYTF.